This T cell receptor (beta chain) was captured in a study of T cell repertoires in cytomegalovirus infection. V lost 8 bases and J lost 7, with 11 bases in between. Germline V gives CDR1 SEHNR, CDR2 FQNEAQ (reference sequence). This CDR3 spans 11 amino acids. This clonotype was detected many times. Its antigen is not identified. TCRdb re-analysed the reads in MiXCR, keeping a single row per CDR3 protein. The sample gives nearly 650,000 distinct CDR3 sequences, approximately 24% of which show up once; 7% to 9% is in the top ten. Findings and limits, study-wide: Frequencies of public TCR beta families were cumulated, and this identified carriers of CMV plus the relevant HLA.

Sample: CD8+ T cells from PBMCs. The clonotype was recovered from a human donor in good health (CMV status not recorded). Some clones in this sample may be carry-over from other donors' samples. V gene TRBV7-9 combines with J gene TRBJ1-2; TRBD1 might be the D (5 bases). CDR3 bases: TGTGCCAGCGAATCGGGGGTTGGCTACACCTTC. Translated: CASESGVGYTF.